One sample yielded the 23 T cell receptor beta chains listed below, sequenced in a study of T cell repertoires in cytomegalovirus infection. TCRdb re-analysed the reads in MiXCR, keeping a single row per CDR3 protein. The sample lists more than 500,000 distinct CDR3 sequences, more than 15% occurring once. Sequenced input: CD8+ T cells from PBMCs. These receptors all stem from a human donor in good health (CMV status not recorded). Some clones in this sample may be carry-over from other donors' samples.

At least ten counts were recorded for this clonotype. The V gene is TRBV27, the J gene TRBJ2-7, with 7 bases matching TRBD2. V gave up 7 bases and J gave up 6 bases; unmatched junction bases: 9. CDR3 length: 13 amino acids. Germline V lookup: CDR1 MNHEY, CDR2 SMNVEV (reference sequence). CDR3 nucleotide sequence: TGTGCCAGCACCTGGCGGGGGTCGGGCGAGCAGTACTTC. Translation: CASTWRGSGEQYF.

The sample holds a few counts of this clonotype. The V and J genes are TRBV19 and TRBJ2-5; the D call may be TRBD1 or TRBD2 (5 bases each). CDR3 length: 11 residues. Trimming took off 8 bases at V and 3 bases at J, with 7 bases between the two ends. From germline, CDR1 is LNHDA and CDR2 SQIVND (reference sequence). This chain's CDR3 is CASVGEETQYF. The CDR3 DNA sequence: TGTGCCAGTGTGGGGGAAGAGACCCAGTACTTC. Complete variable domain (other parts from reference TRBV19 and TRBJ2-5): DGGITQSPKYLFRKEGQNVTLSCEQNLNHDAMYWYRQDPGQGLRLIYYSQIVNDFQKGDIAEGYSVSREKKESFPLTVTSAQKNPTAFYLCASVGEETQYFGPGTRLLVL.

This clonotype was seen a handful of times. Here the CDR3 reads CASSLGGGMRTQYF. The DNA for the CDR3 is TGTGCCAGCAGCTTAGGAGGGGGAATGAGAACCCAGTACTTC. V usage is TRBV7-9 and J usage is TRBJ2-5; a weak D match, TRBD1 (6 bases). CDR1 and CDR2 (germline): SEHNR, FQNEAQ (reference sequence). The CDR3 spans 14 residues. Trimming cost V 1 base and J 8 bases, with 14 bases left between them.

This clonotype was detected many times. The chain couples TRBV5-4 to TRBJ2-7, with a tentative D call TRBD2 (6 bases). Trimming removed 0 bases from V and 5 bases from J, with 12 bases in between. The V gene's germline CDR1 is SGHNT and CDR2 YYREEE (reference sequence). The CDR3 is 14 amino acids. CDR3 in DNA: TGTGCCAGCAGCTTGGGGGCGGCGGGGCACGAGCAGTACTTC. Translating it yields CASSLGAAGHEQYF.

This clonotype has a count of ten or more. In nucleotides, the CDR3 is TGTGCCATCAGTGAGCCGGGACAGGGAAGGTACTCCTCTGGAAACACCATATATTTT. Protein sequence: CAISEPGQGRYSSGNTIYF. This sequence joins TRBV10-3 and TRBJ1-3, with TRBD1 matching over 9 bases. The CDR3 covers 19 residues. Germline CDR1 reads ENHRY; CDR2 reads SYGVKD. V was clipped by 2 bases and J by 0 bases; unmatched bases: 11.

This clonotype was observed many times. The chain combines TRBV6-1 with TRBJ2-1; 9 bases map to TRBD1. V lost 6 bases and J lost 9; bases outside the gene matches: 15. The CDR3 length is 16 residues. Germline-derived CDR1 and CDR2 are MNHNS and SASEGT. The CDR3 loop reads CASRESTGGLMAEQFF. The CDR3 coding sequence is TGTGCCAGCAGGGAAAGTACAGGGGGCCTCATGGCTGAGCAGTTCTTC.

This clonotype was seen more than once but under ten times. V and J are TRBV19 and TRBJ2-1, with a weak D call TRBD2 (5 bases). V lost 3 bases to trimming and J lost 8 bases, with 14 bases between them. Germline CDR1 is LNHDA and CDR2 is SQIVND (reference sequence). There are 14 residues in the CDR3. CDR3 in amino acids: CASSMGEGWDEQFF. CDR3 coding DNA: TGTGCCAGTAGTATGGGAGAGGGATGGGATGAGCAGTTCTTC.

The gene calls are TRBV7-9 and TRBJ2-5; TRBD2 might be the D (6 bases). This CDR3 has 15 amino acids. Germline V gene sequence: CDR1 SEHNR, CDR2 FQNEAQ (reference sequence). Trimming stripped 1 base from V and 5 bases from J, with 14 bases between. CDR3 coding DNA: TGTGCCAGCAGCTTAGTGGAGGGAGCGGTGGAGACCCAGTACTTC. Translation gives CASSLVEGAVETQYF.

This clonotype showed up many times. V and J are TRBV2 and TRBJ2-1, with 8 positions matching TRBD2. CDR3 length: 16 amino acids. Trimming removed 4 bases from V and 2 bases from J; junction bases left unmatched: 7. From germline, CDR1 is SNHLY and CDR2 FYNNEI. CDR3 in DNA: TGTGCCAGCAGTGGCCTAGCGGGTGACCCCTACAATGAGCAGTTCTTC. Translating it yields CASSGLAGDPYNEQFF.

This clonotype was seen ten or more times. The chain couples TRBV6-5 to TRBJ2-5; 7 nucleotides agree with TRBD2. The trim removed 1 base at V and 1 base at J, leaving 3 bases unmatched. This CDR3 has 15 amino acids. CDR1 is MNHEY and CDR2 is SVGAGI in the germline V gene. The CDR3 sequence is CASSYLRGSQETQYF. For the CDR3, the DNA is TGTGCCAGCAGTTACTTGCGGGGGAGCCAAGAGACCCAGTACTTC.

The rearrangement joins TRBV20-1 to TRBJ1-6; TRBD1 might be the D (5 bases). Germline V gives CDR1 DFQATT, CDR2 SNEGSKA (reference sequence). This CDR3 has 13 amino acids. The ends were cut back, 0 bases at V and 12 bases at J, with 12 bases in the middle. The CDR3 loop reads CSAREQGSLPLHF. The CDR3 bases are TGCAGTGCTAGAGAGCAGGGCTCTTTACCCCTCCACTTT.

In its sample, this clonotype was seen a few times. V usage is TRBV6-4 and J usage is TRBJ2-3; D gene unclear. The V end lost 0 bases, the J end lost 0 bases, and 25 bases lay between the germline ends. CDR3 length equals 21 residues. Looked up from germline, CDR1 is MRHNA and CDR2 is SNTAGT. The CDR3 sequence: CASSDSNWNSPVTPSTDTQYF. CDR3 DNA sequence: TGTGCCAGCAGTGACTCGAACTGGAATAGCCCCGTAACTCCGAGCACAGATACGCAGTATTTT.

This clonotype showed up just a few times. The V and J genes are TRBV4-1 and TRBJ2-2, with D hard to call. The CDR3 length is 16 residues. The germline V gene encodes CDR1 MGHRA and CDR2 YSYEKL. Trimming stripped 1 base from V and 3 bases from J, with 12 bases between. The CDR3 sequence: CASSQGPQMYTGELFF. CDR3 nucleotide sequence: TGCGCCAGCAGCCAAGGTCCTCAGATGTACACCGGGGAGCTGTTTTTT.

Many counts were recorded for this clonotype. The chain is built from TRBV27 and TRBJ1-1, with D unresolved. The germline V gene has CDR1 MNHEY and CDR2 SMNVEV (reference sequence). V shed 5 bases and J shed 3 bases, with 4 bases lying between them. This CDR3 comprises 11 residues. CDR3 sequence: CASSDYTEAFF. The CDR3 DNA is TGTGCCAGCAGTGACTACACTGAAGCTTTCTTT.

This clonotype was seen repeatedly, ten times or more. V gene TRBV28 combines with J gene TRBJ2-7; D is uncertain. The V gene's germline CDR1 is MDHEN and CDR2 SYDVKM. CDR3 length: 15 amino acids. Between the trimmed V and J ends, which lost 5 bases and 2 bases, there was a span of 16 bases. The chain's CDR3 is CASSPQARRPYEQYF. The DNA for the CDR3 is TGTGCCAGCAGTCCTCAGGCTCGGCGGCCCTACGAGCAGTACTTC.

This chain connects TRBV6-6 to TRBJ2-7; the match to TRBD2 covers 11 bases. J gave up 0 bases and V 8 bases, and 18 bases lay outside the gene matches. From germline, CDR1 is MNHNY and CDR2 SVGAGI (reference sequence). The CDR3 loop spans 19 amino acids. The CDR3: CASGGGVGLAVRSSYEQYF. In DNA form, the CDR3 reads TGTGCCAGCGGGGGGGGGGTGGGACTAGCGGTAAGGAGCTCCTACGAGCAGTACTTC.

This clonotype was recorded at least ten times. One end of the junction is discordant with germline, which a read error may explain. The chain has TRBV6-1 and TRBJ2-1; 11 nucleotides agree with TRBD2. In germline, CDR1 is MNHNS, CDR2 SASEGT. The CDR3 consists of 16 residues. The chain's CDR3 is CASGTPLAGGYIEQFF. The CDR3 DNA is TGTGCCAGCGGTACTCCCCTAGCGGGGGGCTACATTGAGCAGTTCTTC.

V is TRBV28 and J is TRBJ2-1; TRBD1 agrees at 10 bases. The CDR3 has 17 amino acids. Unmatched junction bases numbered 8, after V lost 6 bases and J lost 0 bases. Looked up from germline, CDR1 is MDHEN and CDR2 is SYDVKM. The CDR3 bases are TGTGCCAGCAGATACGGGACAGGGGATAGCTCCTACAATGAGCAGTTCTTC. This translates into CASRYGTGDSSYNEQFF.

This clonotype was recorded at least ten times. This rearrangement joins TRBV6-1 to TRBJ2-7; no reliable D call. Germline V lookup: CDR1 MNHNS, CDR2 SASEGT. The CDR3 sequence is 15 residues long. Trimming removed 3 bases from V and 1 base from J, with 13 bases in between. Here the CDR3 reads CASSDPGYRSYEQYF. As DNA, the CDR3 is TGTGCCAGCAGTGATCCGGGTTATAGGTCCTACGAGCAGTACTTC.

This clonotype was found many times. V is TRBV7-9 and J is TRBJ2-3; TRBD2 agrees at 12 bases. The V gene's germline CDR1 is SEHNR and CDR2 FQNEAQ (reference sequence). This CDR3 has 16 residues. The junction had 6 bases not matched to a gene; V was cut back by 3 bases and J by 5 bases. The CDR3 nucleotides are TGTGCCAGCAGCTTCCCGACTAGCGGGAGTGAAGATACGCAGTATTTT. Its protein is CASSFPTSGSEDTQYF.

This chain links TRBV24-1 with TRBJ2-2, with D tentatively TRBD2 (5 bases). Trimming pared 9 bases from V and 11 bases from J, leaving 21 bases between. The CDR3 sequence is 14 residues long. Germline CDR1 and CDR2: KGHDR and SFDVKD. The CDR3: CATSDGRKSGELFF. The CDR3 DNA reads TGTGCCACCTCGGATGGGCGAAAGTCGGGAGAGCTGTTTTTT.

The gene calls are TRBV11-2 and TRBJ2-7; TRBD2 matches 10 bases. The J segment lost 4 bases and the V segment lost 3 bases, leaving 6 bases of the junction unmatched. CDR1 is SGHAT and CDR2 is FQNNGV in the germline V gene. The CDR3 is 15 amino acids. This CDR3 is CASSFPGTSAYEQYF. The CDR3 coding sequence is TGTGCCAGCAGCTTTCCCGGGACTAGCGCTTACGAGCAGTACTTC.

This clonotype was observed at least ten times. The CDR3 bases are TGTGCCAGCAGCGCGCCCACTGAAGCTTTCTTT. It codes for CASSAPTEAFF. The chain joins TRBV7-9 to TRBJ1-1; D call uncertain. From germline, CDR1 is SEHNR and CDR2 FQNEAQ (reference sequence). Deletions cut 5 bases from V and 4 bases from J, with 5 bases between. This CDR3 region has 11 residues.